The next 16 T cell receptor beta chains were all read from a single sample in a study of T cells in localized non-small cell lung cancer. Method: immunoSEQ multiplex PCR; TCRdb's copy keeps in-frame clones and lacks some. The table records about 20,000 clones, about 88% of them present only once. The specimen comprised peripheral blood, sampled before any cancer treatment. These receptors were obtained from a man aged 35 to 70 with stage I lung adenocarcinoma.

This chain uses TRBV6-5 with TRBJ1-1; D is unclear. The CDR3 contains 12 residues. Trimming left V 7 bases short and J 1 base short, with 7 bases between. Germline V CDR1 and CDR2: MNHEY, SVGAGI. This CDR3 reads CASKVGNTEAFF. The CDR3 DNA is TGTGCCAGCAAGGTTGGGAACACTGAAGCTTTCTTT.

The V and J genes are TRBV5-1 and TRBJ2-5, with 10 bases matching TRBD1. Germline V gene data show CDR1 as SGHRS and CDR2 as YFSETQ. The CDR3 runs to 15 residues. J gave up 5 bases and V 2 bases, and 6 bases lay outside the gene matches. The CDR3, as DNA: TGCGCCAGCAGCTTCGCTGGGACAGGGGTGGAGACCCAGTACTTC. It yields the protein CASSFAGTGVETQYF.

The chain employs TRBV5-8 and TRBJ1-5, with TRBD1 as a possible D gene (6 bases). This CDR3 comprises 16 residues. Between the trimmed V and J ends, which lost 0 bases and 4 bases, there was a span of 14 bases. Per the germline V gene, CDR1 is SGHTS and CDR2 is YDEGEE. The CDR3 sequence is CASSLVDTGWNQPQHF. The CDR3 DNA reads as TGTGCCAGCAGCTTGGTAGATACAGGGTGGAATCAGCCCCAGCATTTT.

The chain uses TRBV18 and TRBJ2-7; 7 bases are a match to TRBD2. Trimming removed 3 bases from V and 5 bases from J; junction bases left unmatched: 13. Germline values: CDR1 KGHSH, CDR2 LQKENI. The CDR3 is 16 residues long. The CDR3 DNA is TGTGCCAGCTCACCTAGGCAGAAGGTACGGGGGGACGAGCAGTACTTC. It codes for CASSPRQKVRGDEQYF.

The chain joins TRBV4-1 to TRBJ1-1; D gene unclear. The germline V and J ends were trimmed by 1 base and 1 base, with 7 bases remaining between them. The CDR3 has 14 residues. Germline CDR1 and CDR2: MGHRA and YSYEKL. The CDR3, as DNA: TGCGCCAGCAGCCAAGTTCAGCAGAACACTGAAGCTTTCTTT. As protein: CASSQVQQNTEAFF.

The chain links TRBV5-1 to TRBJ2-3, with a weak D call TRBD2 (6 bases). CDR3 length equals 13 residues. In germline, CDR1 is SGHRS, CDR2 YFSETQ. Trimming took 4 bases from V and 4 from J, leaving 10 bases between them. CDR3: CASSPGAADTQYF. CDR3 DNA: TGCGCCAGCAGCCCGGGAGCGGCAGATACGCAGTATTTT.

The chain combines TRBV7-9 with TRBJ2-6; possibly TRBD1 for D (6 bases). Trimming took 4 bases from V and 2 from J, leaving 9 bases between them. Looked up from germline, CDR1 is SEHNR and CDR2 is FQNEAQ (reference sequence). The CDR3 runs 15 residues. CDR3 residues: CASSSQGTGANVLTF. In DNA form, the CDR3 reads TGTGCCAGCAGCTCACAGGGCACTGGGGCCAACGTCCTGACTTTC.

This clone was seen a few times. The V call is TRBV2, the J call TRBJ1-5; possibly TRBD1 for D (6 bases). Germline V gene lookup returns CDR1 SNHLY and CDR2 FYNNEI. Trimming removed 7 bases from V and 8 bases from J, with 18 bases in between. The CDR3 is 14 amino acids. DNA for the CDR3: TGTGCCAGCATAGAGGACAGACGGGTGAAGCCCCAGCATTTT. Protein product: CASIEDRRVKPQHF.

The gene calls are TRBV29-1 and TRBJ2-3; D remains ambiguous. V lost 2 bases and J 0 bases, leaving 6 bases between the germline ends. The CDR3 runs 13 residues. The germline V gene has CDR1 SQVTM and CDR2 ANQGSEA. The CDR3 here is CSVEMLSTDTQYF. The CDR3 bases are TGCAGCGTTGAAATGTTGAGCACAGATACGCAGTATTTT.

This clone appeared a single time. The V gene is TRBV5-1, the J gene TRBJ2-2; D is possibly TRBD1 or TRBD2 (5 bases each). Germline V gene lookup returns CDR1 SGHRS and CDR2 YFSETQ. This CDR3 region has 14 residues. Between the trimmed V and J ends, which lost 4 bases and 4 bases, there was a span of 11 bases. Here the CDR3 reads CASSQGEITGELFF. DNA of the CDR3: TGCGCCAGCAGCCAAGGGGAGATCACCGGGGAGCTGTTTTTT.

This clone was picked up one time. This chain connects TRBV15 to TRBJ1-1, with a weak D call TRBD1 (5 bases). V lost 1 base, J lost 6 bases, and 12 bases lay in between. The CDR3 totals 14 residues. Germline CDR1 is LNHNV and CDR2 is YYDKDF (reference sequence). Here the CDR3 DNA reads TGTGCCACCAGCAGAGCCCATCTAGGGGCTGAAGCTTTCTTT. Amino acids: CATSRAHLGAEAFF.

CDR3 loop: CASSPEARGGTEAFF. DNA of the CDR3: TGTGCCAGCAGCCCTGAGGCCAGGGGAGGGACTGAAGCTTTCTTT. V is TRBV7-9 and J is TRBJ1-1; D may be TRBD1 (6 bases). Germline-derived CDR1 and CDR2 are SEHNR and FQNEAQ (reference sequence). V was clipped by 5 bases and J by 5 bases, with 18 bases between them. The CDR3 spans 15 residues.

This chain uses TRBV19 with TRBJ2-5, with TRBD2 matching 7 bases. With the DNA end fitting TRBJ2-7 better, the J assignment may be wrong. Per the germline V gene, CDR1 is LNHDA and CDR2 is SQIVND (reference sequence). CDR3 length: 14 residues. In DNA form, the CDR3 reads TGTGCCAGTAGTATGGGGGGGTCCACCTACGAGCAGTACTTC. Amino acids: CASSMGGSTYEQYF.

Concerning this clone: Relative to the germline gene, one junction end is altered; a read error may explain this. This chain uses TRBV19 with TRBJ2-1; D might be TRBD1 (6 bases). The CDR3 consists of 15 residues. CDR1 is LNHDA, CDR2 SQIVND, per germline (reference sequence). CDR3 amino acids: CASSISQGQYNEQFF. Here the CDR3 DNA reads TGTGCCAGTAGTATTAGCCAGGGGCAGTACAACGAGCAGTTCTTC.

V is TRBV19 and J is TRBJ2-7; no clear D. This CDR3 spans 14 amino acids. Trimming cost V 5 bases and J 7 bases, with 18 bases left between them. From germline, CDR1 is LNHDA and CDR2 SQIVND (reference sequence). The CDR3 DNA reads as TGTGCCAGTAGTGTGTCCGGACCCCCTACGGAGCAGTACTTC. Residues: CASSVSGPPTEQYF. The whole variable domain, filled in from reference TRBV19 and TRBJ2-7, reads DGGITQSPKYLFRKEGQNVTLSCEQNLNHDAMYWYRQDPGQGLRLIYYSQIVNDFQKGDIAEGYSVSREKKESFPLTVTSAQKNPTAFYLCASSVSGPPTEQYFGPGTRLTVT.

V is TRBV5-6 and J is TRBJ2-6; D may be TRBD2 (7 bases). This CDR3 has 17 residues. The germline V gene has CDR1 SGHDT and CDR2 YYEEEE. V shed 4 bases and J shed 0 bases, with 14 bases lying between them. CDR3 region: CASSSGTPPSGANVLTF. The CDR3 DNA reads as TGTGCCAGCAGCAGCGGGACACCGCCCTCTGGGGCCAACGTCCTGACTTTC.